These 18 T cell receptor beta chains originate from one sample sequenced in a study of long-term antiretroviral therapy in people with HIV. At the survey level, the v3.0 immunoSEQ assay was run. Libraries were prepared by immunoSEQ multiplex PCR; TCRdb keeps only in-frame clonotypes and omits some of them. Of around 12,000 clones listed, 88% are singletons. Sequencing used unsorted PBMCs, obtained 2.1 years after starting antiretroviral therapy. The receptors here all came from a woman aged 40 to 50 with HIV.

The chain carries TRBV30 and TRBJ1-1; 7 bases match TRBD1. The CDR3 sequence is 12 residues long. CDR1 and CDR2 (germline): GTSNPN, SVGIG (reference sequence). V gave up 5 bases and J gave up 3 bases; unmatched junction bases: 3. CDR3 sequence (DNA): TGTGCCTGGGACAGGGATGACACTGAAGCTTTCTTT. It encodes CAWDRDDTEAFF.

This clone is medium-sized within its sample. The chain combines TRBV4-3 with TRBJ1-4; D gene ambiguous. From germline, CDR1 is LGHNA and CDR2 YSLEER. Trimming took off 0 bases at V and 13 bases at J, with 18 bases between the two ends. The CDR3 runs 15 residues. The CDR3 DNA is TGCGCCAGCAGCCAAGATCTGAGCAGCGCAGAGATACTGTTTTTT. Amino acid sequence: CASSQDLSSAEILFF.

The rearrangement uses TRBV7-9 and TRBJ1-4; no firm D call. Trimming pared 4 bases from V and 0 bases from J, leaving 6 bases between. This CDR3 comprises 14 residues. Germline CDR1 and CDR2: SEHNR and FQNEAQ (reference sequence). CDR3 nucleotides: TGTGCCAGCAGCTCGGGTGCAACTAATGAAAAACTGTTTTTT. Its translation: CASSSGATNEKLFF.

The rearrangement uses TRBV7-2 and TRBJ2-3, with 11 bases lining up with TRBD2. V trimming: 5 bases; J trimming: 2 bases; junction bases outside the gene matches: 6. CDR1 and CDR2 (germline): SGHTA, FQGNSA. The CDR3 loop spans 16 amino acids. CDR3 sequence reads: CASSRGTSGYTDTQYF. CDR3 sequence (DNA): TGTGCCAGCAGCCGAGGGACTAGCGGATACACAGATACGCAGTATTTT.

The chain carries TRBV30 and TRBJ1-1; 7 bases line up with TRBD1. Germline V gene sequence: CDR1 GTSNPN, CDR2 SVGIG (reference sequence). This CDR3 region has 13 residues. With V trimmed by 7 bases and J by 1 base, 6 bases remained unmatched. The chain's CDR3 is CAYTGAQNTEAFF. CDR3 bases: TGTGCCTATACAGGGGCCCAGAACACTGAAGCTTTCTTT.

The rearrangement uses TRBV5-1 and TRBJ2-7; TRBD1 agrees at 10 bases. V lost 0 bases to trimming and J lost 2 bases; unmatched junction nucleotides: 8. CDR1 and CDR2 (germline): SGHRS, YFSETQ. This CDR3 contains 17 residues. DNA of the CDR3: TGCGCCAGCAGCTTGGGGGGCGGGACAGGGGTAGCCTACGAGCAGTACTTC. Translating it yields CASSLGGGTGVAYEQYF.

CDR3 nucleotide sequence: TGTGCCAGCAGACATGACAGGGCGAACTATGGCTACACCTTC. Residues: CASRHDRANYGYTF. The V and J genes are TRBV6-1 and TRBJ1-2; 7 bases fit TRBD1. J gave up 2 bases and V 6 bases, and 6 bases lay outside the gene matches. The germline CDR1 and CDR2 sequences are MNHNS and SASEGT. The CDR3 runs to 14 residues.

The chain has TRBV2 and TRBJ2-1; D not resolved. Looked up from germline, CDR1 is SNHLY and CDR2 is FYNNEI. This CDR3 region has 12 residues. As DNA, the CDR3 is TGTGGCGCCCATGGGCTCAGCAGTGAGCAGTTCTTC. Translation: CGAHGLSSEQFF. The full variable domain, with the rest looked up from reference TRBV2 and TRBJ2-1, is EPEVTQTPSHQVTQMGQEVILRCVPISNHLYFYWYRQILGQKVEFLVSFYNNEISEKSEIFDDQFSVERPDGSNFTLKIRSTKLEDSAMYFCGAHGLSSEQFFGPGTRLTVL.

V and J are TRBV7-9 and TRBJ2-3; 8 positions match TRBD2. From germline, CDR1 is SEHNR and CDR2 FQNEAQ (reference sequence). The CDR3 extends over 15 amino acids. V lost 3 bases, J lost 1 base, and 3 bases stayed unmatched. CDR3 loop: CASSFDSGGTDTQYF. The DNA for the CDR3 is TGTGCCAGCAGCTTCGATAGCGGGGGCACAGATACGCAGTATTTT.

The chain employs TRBV5-5 and TRBJ1-3; D gene uncertain. The germline V and J ends were trimmed by 0 bases and 2 bases, with 6 bases remaining between them. This CDR3 comprises 14 residues. The V gene's germline CDR1 is SGHKS and CDR2 YYEKEE (reference sequence). CDR3 sequence reads: CASSLAGAGNTIYF. CDR3 sequence (DNA): TGTGCCAGCAGCTTGGCAGGAGCTGGAAACACCATATATTTT.

This clone was seen just once. The chain recombines TRBV10-3 with TRBJ2-2; 11 bases fit TRBD2. The germline V gene has CDR1 ENHRY and CDR2 SYGVKD. J was trimmed by 4 bases and V by 10 bases; bases with no gene match: 14. The CDR3 totals 17 residues. CDR3 sequence: CATHRGSGGAGTGELFF. The CDR3 DNA sequence: TGTGCCACCCACCGGGGTAGCGGGGGGGCTGGCACCGGGGAGCTGTTTTTT.

The rearrangement uses TRBV19 and TRBJ2-3, with D possibly being TRBD2 (5 bases). Germline V gene data show CDR1 as LNHDA and CDR2 as SQIVND (reference sequence). V gave up 11 bases and J gave up 2 bases, with 8 bases separating them. CDR3 length equals 11 residues. DNA of the CDR3: TGTGCCTCGGGAAACACAGATACGCAGTATTTT. It is translated as CASGNTDTQYF.

The gene calls are TRBV6-4 and TRBJ1-4; 7 bases fit TRBD1. The CDR3 runs 18 residues. Germline lookup yields CDR1 MRHNA and CDR2 SNTAGT. V shed 2 bases and J 3 bases; nucleotides not matched to a gene: 12. The CDR3 DNA is TGTGCCAGCAGTGACGTCACAGGGGAAGTATCAGCTAATGAAAAACTGTTTTTT. It codes for CASSDVTGEVSANEKLFF.

This rearrangement joins TRBV15 to TRBJ1-2; tentative D call: TRBD1 (5 bases). Trimming removed 3 bases at V and 4 bases at J, with 12 bases between. The CDR3 spans 14 residues. From germline, CDR1 is LNHNV and CDR2 YYDKDF (reference sequence). CDR3 nucleotide sequence: TGTGCCACCAGCAGGGAGGCCGGGGGCTATGGCTACACCTTC. Its protein product is CATSREAGGYGYTF.

V usage is TRBV25-1 and J usage is TRBJ2-3, with D uncertain. The V gene's germline CDR1 is MGHDK and CDR2 SYGVNS. The CDR3 totals 12 residues. Trimming removed 4 bases from V and 6 bases from J, with 8 bases in between. CDR3 sequence reads: CASSGSPDTQYF. The CDR3 nucleotides read TGTGCCAGCAGTGGTAGCCCCGATACGCAGTATTTT.

The chain recombines TRBV5-1 with TRBJ2-3; 9 bases map to TRBD2. The CDR3 extends over 20 amino acids. V dropped 1 base and J dropped 0; count of bases not matched to a gene: 15. From germline, CDR1 is SGHRS and CDR2 YFSETQ. The CDR3 DNA sequence: TGCGCCAGCAGCTTGAAGCCAGCGGGGGGACTAAGATCTAGCACAGATACGCAGTATTTT. Amino acids: CASSLKPAGGLRSSTDTQYF.

CDR3 loop: CASSFPQGRSEAFF. Written as DNA, the CDR3 is TGTGCCAGCAGCTTCCCTCAGGGACGGTCTGAAGCTTTCTTT. This chain joins TRBV5-6 and TRBJ1-1; D might be TRBD1 (5 bases). V lost 2 bases and J 6 bases, leaving 14 bases between the germline ends. Germline V gene sequence: CDR1 SGHDT, CDR2 YYEEEE. This CDR3 comprises 14 residues. The entire variable domain, with the rest obtained from reference TRBV5-6 and TRBJ1-1, is as follows: DAGVTQSPTHLIKTRGQQVTLRCSPKSGHDTVSWYQQALGQGPQFIFQYYEEEERQRGNFPDRFSGHQFPNYSSELNVNALLLGDSALYLCASSFPQGRSEAFFGQGTRLTVV.

This clone was seen a few times. The V call is TRBV7-9, the J call TRBJ2-4; a weak D match, TRBD2 (6 bases). V lost 3 bases and J lost 0, with 15 bases in between. CDR3 length equals 17 residues. CDR1 and CDR2 (germline): SEHNR, FQNEAQ (reference sequence). CDR3 loop: CASSFASTGGAKNIQYF. The CDR3 DNA reads as TGTGCCAGCAGCTTCGCCTCAACCGGGGGAGCCAAAAACATTCAGTACTTC.